The clone carrying this TCR beta chain came up a few times. Its antigen is unknown. The sample belongs to a study of T cells in Graves' hyperthyroidism and ophthalmopathy. TCR beta CDR3 regions were amplified from RNA. HTBI primers were employed in a first-round RT-PCR of the TCR CDR3. TCRdb ran MiXCR on the multiplex PCR reads and lists one entry per CDR3 protein. This sample has approximately 360,000 distinct CDR3 sequences, with around 25% found just once. Study-wide points: From stable hyperthyroidism, ophthalmopathy was separated by a 13 V-J model. Also found in blood were most expanded thyroid clonotypes above 0.001.

The CDR3 is 15 residues long. Germline values: CDR1 DFQATT, CDR2 SNEGSKA (reference sequence). V dropped 5 bases and J dropped 1 base, with 15 bases sitting between them. The chain links TRBV20-1 to TRBJ2-1; possible D gene TRBD2, 6 bases. This sequence originates from a man aged 50-60 years with Graves' hyperthyroidism. The sequenced sample was blood. The CDR3 region is CSAPIRLVSYNEQFF. The CDR3 DNA reads TGCAGTGCTCCCATCAGACTAGTATCCTACAATGAGCAGTTCTTC.